The next 9 T cell receptor beta chains were all read from a single sample in a study of cytotoxic CD8 clonotypes in ibrutinib-treated CLL. TCRdb keeps only in-frame clones here, not all; method: immunoSEQ multiplex PCR. The data contain about 80,000 clones, roughly 83% of them singletons. This sample comprised PBMCs, obtained after 12 months of ibrutinib treatment. The source of these receptors is a human donor with chronic lymphocytic leukemia.

The V and J genes are TRBV19 and TRBJ2-1, with D perhaps TRBD1 (5 bases). The V and J ends lost 10 bases and 1 base respectively, with 17 bases between them. This CDR3 is built from 15 residues. Per the germline V gene, CDR1 is LNHDA and CDR2 is SQIVND (reference sequence). CDR3 region: CATSGFALSYNEQFF. In DNA, the CDR3 is TGTGCCACCTCAGGGTTCGCCCTATCCTACAATGAGCAGTTCTTC.

The V call is TRBV7-3, the J call TRBJ2-7; perhaps D is TRBD1 or TRBD2 (5 bases each). V lost 2 bases and J 7 bases, leaving 24 bases between the germline ends. The germline gives CDR1 SGHTA, CDR2 FQGTGA. The CDR3 has 17 amino acids. CDR3 sequence (DNA): TGTGCCAGCAGCTTAGTACTAGGGGACCCCGCGTGGGGGGAGCAGTACTTC. Translating it yields CASSLVLGDPAWGEQYF. Together with reference TRBV7-3 and TRBJ2-7, the CDR3 gives the full variable domain: GAGVSQTPSNKVTEKGKYVELRCDPISGHTALYWYRQSLGQGPEFLIYFQGTGAADDSGLPNDRFFAVRPEGSVSTLKIQRTERGDSAVYLCASSLVLGDPAWGEQYFGPGTRLTVT.

The CDR3 coding sequence is TGCAGCGTGGCAAGACAGTGGAGTGGAGAAAAACTGTTTTTT. This translates into CSVARQWSGEKLFF. V and J are TRBV29-1 and TRBJ1-4, with D maybe TRBD1 (5 bases). This CDR3 is 14 amino acids long. In germline, CDR1 is SQVTM, CDR2 ANQGSEA. V lost 6 bases and J lost 8, with 19 bases in between.

CDR3 region: CASSRGRSTGELFF. DNA of the CDR3: TGTGCCAGCAGTCGAGGCCGTAGCACCGGGGAGCTGTTTTTT. V is TRBV7-6 and J is TRBJ2-2; no firm D call. This CDR3 is 14 amino acids long. V was clipped by 6 bases and J by 4 bases, with 12 bases between them. CDR1 SGHVS and CDR2 FNYEAQ come from the germline V gene.

This clone was seen once. The gene calls are TRBV28 and TRBJ2-6; TRBD2 is a possible D gene (6 bases). V was cut by 2 bases and J by 4 bases, with 15 bases left in between. This CDR3 region has 17 residues. Germline CDR1 MDHEN, CDR2 SYDVKM. CDR3 nucleotide sequence: TGTGCCAGCAGTTTAACCGAGGGACTGAGCGGGGCCAACGTCCTGACTTTC. As protein: CASSLTEGLSGANVLTF.

The genes are TRBV5-1 and TRBJ2-6, with 7 bases identical to TRBD1. Germline assignment: CDR1 SGHRS and CDR2 YFSETQ. J was trimmed by 2 bases and V by 6 bases; bases with no gene match: 5. The CDR3 contains 15 residues. The CDR3 protein is CASNRGGPGANVLTF. For the CDR3, the DNA is TGCGCCAGCAACCGAGGGGGCCCTGGGGCCAACGTCCTGACTTTC.

The chain couples TRBV28 to TRBJ1-4, with 9 bases fitting TRBD1. Germline CDR1 MDHEN, CDR2 SYDVKM. The length of the CDR3 is 16 residues. Trimming at V came to 7 bases and at J to 3 bases, leaving 9 bases not matched to a gene. The DNA for the CDR3 is TGTGCCAGCAACTCACAGGGGGCTTCGGCTAATGAAAAACTGTTTTTT. It translates to CASNSQGASANEKLFF.

This chain connects TRBV5-1 to TRBJ2-1, with D perhaps given as TRBD1 or TRBD2 (6 bases each). V dropped 1 base and J dropped 4 bases, with 12 bases sitting between them. The length of the CDR3 is 15 residues. Germline V gene sequence: CDR1 SGHRS, CDR2 YFSETQ. CDR3 amino acids: CASSLTGARYNEQFF. In DNA, the CDR3 is TGCGCCAGCAGCTTGACGGGGGCCAGATACAATGAGCAGTTCTTC.

The chain links TRBV7-2 to TRBJ1-4; 9 bases match TRBD1. The germline CDR1 and CDR2 sequences are SGHTA and FQGNSA. The CDR3 length is 14 residues. V trimming: 5 bases; J trimming: 8 bases; junction bases outside the gene matches: 6. DNA for the CDR3: TGTGCCAGCAGCCCGGGACAGGGAGGCGAAAAACTGTTTTTT. Translating gives CASSPGQGGEKLFF.